This passage covers 3 T cell receptor beta chains from one sample sequenced in a study of T-cell reconstitution after alpha-beta-depleted transplantation in children. Library preparation (for TCRbeta) was performed with unique molecular identifiers. TCRdb independently ran MiXCR on the PCR reads; one entry per CDR3 protein. The table has over 200,000 distinct CDR3 sequences, about 8.4% seen once. Source: PBMCs, mostly from graft donor cells, taken 360 days after TCRalphabeta/CD19-depleted stem cell transplant. These receptors were taken from a male patient between 2 and 15 years old who had a stem cell transplant for acute myeloid leukemia, so the T cells may come from the graft donor.

This clonotype was seen just once. An end of the junction does not agree with germline; a read error may underlie this. The V gene is TRBV20-1, the J gene TRBJ1-5; weak D call: TRBD1 (5 bases). Looked up from germline, CDR1 is DFQATT and CDR2 is SNEGSKA (reference sequence). The CDR3 totals 13 residues. This chain's CDR3 is CSAREDTNQPLHF. CDR3 DNA: TGCAGTGCCCGAGAGGACACAAATCAGCCCCTGCATTTT.

This clonotype appeared many times. V and J are TRBV27 and TRBJ2-4; D may be TRBD2 (6 bases). The germline V gene has CDR1 MNHEY and CDR2 SMNVEV (reference sequence). V gave up 3 bases and J gave up 7 bases, with 13 bases separating them. CDR3 length equals 14 residues. For the CDR3, the DNA is TGTGCCAGCAGTTTCTCGGTCGCGGGGAACATTCAGTACTTC. Encoded protein: CASSFSVAGNIQYF.

CDR3 nucleotide sequence: TGTGCCAGCTCACCACTGCCGGACACGTCGAACACCGGGGAGCTGTTTTTT. Amino acids: CASSPLPDTSNTGELFF. The rearrangement joins TRBV18 to TRBJ2-2; a weak D match, TRBD1 (5 bases). V lost 1 base and J 0 bases, leaving 12 bases between the germline ends. This CDR3 region has 17 residues. Per germline, CDR1 KGHSH and CDR2 LQKENI.